The 2 T cell receptor beta chains in this list originate from one sample, sequenced in a study of cytomegalovirus exposure and HLA in healthy donors. It was with 60 Vbeta and 13 Jbeta primers that the PCR ran. Produced via immunoSEQ multiplex PCR; TCRdb's table is partial and in-frame only. The profile shows roughly 150,000 clones, approximately 70% of them singletons. Sequenced input: PBMCs. The receptor source for this set is a woman in her 30s in good health and CMV-seronegative.

The V and J genes are TRBV6-6 and TRBJ1-1, with 7 nucleotides matching TRBD1. This CDR3 region has 12 residues. Germline assignment: CDR1 MNHNY and CDR2 SVGAGI (reference sequence). Germline trimming cut 8 bases from V and 6 bases from J; bases unmatched to any gene: 6. Here the CDR3 DNA reads TGTGCCAGCCTGGGACAGCCCCCTGAAGCTTTCTTT. Protein product: CASLGQPPEAFF.

In its sample, this clone was seen a few times. The chain employs TRBV5-5 and TRBJ2-1; tentative D call: TRBD1 (5 bases). V was trimmed by 5 bases and J by 7 bases, leaving 13 bases between them. This CDR3 spans 13 amino acids. Looked up from germline, CDR1 is SGHKS and CDR2 is YYEKEE (reference sequence). The CDR3 nucleotides are TGTGCCAGCAGACTATTACAGGCTAATGAGCAGTTCTTC. This encodes CASRLLQANEQFF.